The next 21 T cell receptor beta chains were all read from a single sample in a study of identical twins. MiXCR, run by TCRdb on the 5' RACE reads, gives a single entry per CDR3 protein. The table includes around 230,000 distinct CDR3 sequences, less than 9.5% detected once. Sequenced material: memory (CD45RO+) T cells sorted from blood. These receptors came from a woman under 30 in good health.

This clonotype was picked up a small number of times. The rearrangement uses TRBV3-1 and TRBJ2-3, with D uncertain. Germline V gene lookup returns CDR1 LGHDT and CDR2 YNNKEL (reference sequence). Trimming shortened V by 1 base and J by 10 bases, and 15 bases separated the two germline ends. This CDR3 comprises 14 residues. The CDR3 nucleotides are TGTGCCAGCAGCCAAGGGACCCCTGCTTTCTCGCAGTATTTT. It is translated as CASSQGTPAFSQYF.

This clonotype was seen repeatedly, ten times or more. The rearrangement uses TRBV5-1 and TRBJ2-7; D remains unclear. The V and J ends lost 1 base and 2 bases respectively, with 7 bases between them. The CDR3 sequence is 13 residues long. CDR1 and CDR2 from the germline V gene are SGHRS and YFSETQ. CDR3 amino acids: CASSLNRAYEQYF. CDR3 nucleotide sequence: TGCGCCAGCAGCTTGAACAGAGCCTACGAGCAGTACTTC.

The chain joins TRBV2 to TRBJ1-6; D possibly corresponds to TRBD1 (6 bases). CDR3 length equals 15 residues. V was clipped by 6 bases and J by 6 bases, with 15 bases between them. CDR1 and CDR2 from the germline V gene are SNHLY and FYNNEI. The CDR3 DNA reads as TGTGCCAGCAGATCTATGGGGGGCCTTAATTCACCCCTCCACTTT. Translated: CASRSMGGLNSPLHF. Drawing the rest from reference TRBV2 and TRBJ1-6, the complete variable domain is EPEVTQTPSHQVTQMGQEVILRCVPISNHLYFYWYRQILGQKVEFLVSFYNNEISEKSEIFDDQFSVERPDGSNFTLKIRSTKLEDSAMYFCASRSMGGLNSPLHFGNGTRLTVT.

The V call is TRBV20-1, the J call TRBJ2-5; possibly TRBD2 for D (6 bases). This CDR3 has 11 amino acids. CDR1 DFQATT and CDR2 SNEGSKA come from the germline V gene (reference sequence). Trimming left V 6 bases short and J 5 bases short, with 10 bases between. CDR3 loop: CSATAGETQYF. The CDR3 DNA is TGCAGTGCCACGGCGGGGGAGACCCAGTACTTC.

This clonotype was counted between two and nine times. In DNA, the CDR3 is TGTGCCAGCAGTGTAGGGGGACTTACCTATAGCAATCAGCCCCAGCATTTT. Amino acid sequence: CASSVGGLTYSNQPQHF. The V gene is TRBV12-3 or TRBV12-4, the J gene TRBJ1-5, with a possible D match to TRBD1 (6 bases). The CDR3 runs to 17 residues. The ends were cut back, 5 bases at V and 0 bases at J, with 17 bases in the middle.

The genes are TRBV7-9 and TRBJ2-3, with 8 bases matching TRBD1. Germline V gene data show CDR1 as SEHNR and CDR2 as FQNEAQ (reference sequence). Losses at the gene ends were 5 bases for V and 0 bases for J; bases not matched to a gene: 10. The CDR3 runs to 17 residues. CDR3 sequence: CASSRGARGPSTDTQYF. CDR3 DNA sequence: TGTGCCAGCAGCCGAGGGGCCAGGGGGCCTAGCACAGATACGCAGTATTTT. Together with reference TRBV7-9 and TRBJ2-3, the CDR3 gives the full variable domain: DTGVSQNPRHKITKRGQNVTFRCDPISEHNRLYWYRQTLGQGPEFLTYFQNEAQLEKSRLLSDRFSAERPKGSFSTLEIQRTEQGDSAMYLCASSRGARGPSTDTQYFGPGTRLTVL.

This clonotype was seen at least ten times. The chain couples TRBV7-2 to TRBJ2-1; D gene uncertain. CDR3 length equals 13 residues. The ends were cut back, 0 bases at V and 12 bases at J, with 12 bases in the middle. Germline V gene data show CDR1 as SGHTA and CDR2 as FQGNSA. The CDR3 bases are TGTGCCAGCAGCTTAGCGCAGTCTGGGGTGCAGTTCTTC. Protein sequence: CASSLAQSGVQFF.

This clonotype was seen many times. The chain employs TRBV12-3 or TRBV12-4 and TRBJ1-4, with D tentatively TRBD1 (5 bases). The CDR3 runs to 13 residues. V was trimmed by 7 bases and J by 3 bases, leaving 9 bases between them. The CDR3 bases are TGTGCCAGCAAAGAGGGACCTAATGAAAAACTGTTTTTT. Encoded protein: CASKEGPNEKLFF.

In this sample, this clonotype turned up many times. V and J are TRBV29-1 and TRBJ2-2; D not resolved. Per germline, CDR1 SQVTM and CDR2 ANQGSEA. V lost 6 bases and J lost 4, with 3 bases in between. This CDR3 spans 10 amino acids. The CDR3 region is CSVLTGELFF. CDR3 coding DNA: TGCAGCGTCCTCACCGGGGAGCTGTTTTTT.

This clonotype showed up many times. V is TRBV5-1 and J is TRBJ1-1; D might be TRBD1 (5 bases). Trimming removed 0 bases at V and 4 bases at J, with 10 bases between. From germline, CDR1 is SGHRS and CDR2 YFSETQ. This CDR3 contains 14 residues. The CDR3 reads CASSLAGGGTEAFF. CDR3 nucleotides: TGCGCCAGCAGCTTGGCCGGGGGTGGCACTGAAGCTTTCTTT.

This clonotype came up a few times. The chain uses TRBV11-2 and TRBJ2-4, with D possibly matching TRBD1 (6 bases). V lost 8 bases to trimming and J lost 2 bases, with 13 bases between them. CDR3 size: 14 residues. Germline CDR1 and CDR2: SGHAT and FQNNGV. CDR3 in DNA: TGTGCCAGCCGGTCCGGGACAACCAAAAACATTCAGTACTTC. Encoded protein: CASRSGTTKNIQYF.

The chain has TRBV20-1 and TRBJ2-1; possible D gene TRBD2, 5 bases. This CDR3 is built from 14 residues. V was shortened by 1 base and J by 0 bases, with 7 bases between the two germline ends. CDR1 is DFQATT and CDR2 is SNEGSKA in the germline V gene (reference sequence). The chain's CDR3 is CSARAGSSYNEQFF. The CDR3 nucleotides read TGCAGTGCTAGAGCGGGGTCCTCCTACAATGAGCAGTTCTTC.

The rearrangement joins TRBV2 to TRBJ2-2; D gene ambiguous. Looked up from germline, CDR1 is SNHLY and CDR2 is FYNNEI. This CDR3 spans 12 amino acids. Deletions cut 5 bases from V and 6 bases from J, with 7 bases between. CDR3 protein: CASSSGSGELFF. The DNA for the CDR3 is TGTGCCAGCAGTTCCGGTTCCGGGGAGCTGTTTTTT.

For the CDR3, the DNA is TGCGCCAGCAGCACTGGACAGGGTACAGGCGAGCAGTACTTC. Protein product: CASSTGQGTGEQYF. V is TRBV5-1 and J is TRBJ2-7; 8 positions match TRBD1. CDR1 and CDR2 (germline): SGHRS, YFSETQ. This CDR3 is built from 14 residues. With V trimmed by 4 bases and J by 6 bases, 9 bases remained unmatched.

The chain links TRBV2 to TRBJ1-2, with D possibly matching TRBD1 (5 bases). The V and J ends lost 8 bases and 2 bases respectively, with 18 bases between them. The CDR3 contains 15 residues. CDR1 and CDR2 from the germline V gene are SNHLY and FYNNEI. CDR3 loop: CASSSQGAPNYGYTF. For the CDR3, the DNA is TGTGCCAGCTCCAGCCAGGGAGCCCCAAACTATGGCTACACCTTC.

This clonotype was observed a handful of times. V is TRBV6-5 and J is TRBJ1-1; D is perhaps TRBD1 (5 bases). The CDR3 loop spans 14 amino acids. V lost 4 bases, J lost 0 bases, and 9 bases lay in between. Per germline, CDR1 MNHEY and CDR2 SVGAGI. CDR3 DNA: TGTGCCAGCAGTTGGGGACTGATGAACACTGAAGCTTTCTTT. This encodes CASSWGLMNTEAFF.

The table lists this clonotype with a few counts. This chain links TRBV2 with TRBJ2-3; 9 positions match TRBD2. This CDR3 is built from 13 residues. The V gene's germline CDR1 is SNHLY and CDR2 FYNNEI. V was pared by 10 bases and J by 5 bases, with 7 bases of the junction left unmatched. In DNA, the CDR3 is TGTGCCACCACAGCGGGAGGTAAAGATACGCAGTATTTT. This gives the protein CATTAGGKDTQYF.

This clonotype was counted ten times or more. The chain has TRBV5-1 and TRBJ2-7; 7 nucleotides line up with TRBD1. Per germline, CDR1 SGHRS and CDR2 YFSETQ. Trimming removed 3 bases from V and 3 bases from J; junction bases left unmatched: 9. This CDR3 comprises 15 residues. The CDR3 DNA reads as TGCGCCAGCAGCTCCGTGGCGACAGGGATCTACGAGCAGTACTTC. As protein: CASSSVATGIYEQYF.

There are many counts of this clonotype. The gene calls are TRBV12-3 or TRBV12-4 and TRBJ1-5; 10 bases align to TRBD1. Trimming took 8 bases from V and 1 from J; bases not matched to a gene: 8. The CDR3 covers 16 residues. CDR3 nucleotide sequence: TGTGCCAGCGGCCGGGACAGGGGATCGAGCAATCAGCCCCAGCATTTT. Its protein is CASGRDRGSSNQPQHF.

The rearrangement links TRBV20-1 to TRBJ2-1; no firm D call. In germline, CDR1 is DFQATT, CDR2 SNEGSKA (reference sequence). Trimming pared 1 base from V and 6 bases from J, leaving 7 bases between. This CDR3 comprises 12 residues. The CDR3 region is CSARGAANEQFF. The CDR3 nucleotides are TGCAGTGCTAGAGGGGCGGCCAATGAGCAGTTCTTC.

This clonotype was counted ten times or more. The chain links TRBV12-3 or TRBV12-4 to TRBJ1-1; D not certain. The V end was cut by 7 bases, the J end by 3 bases, with 18 bases between. The CDR3 contains 15 residues. The CDR3 spells CASTSHAYPDTEAFF. CDR3 nucleotides: TGTGCCAGCACTTCTCACGCGTACCCGGACACTGAAGCTTTCTTT.